The clone carrying this T cell receptor beta chain was detected once. The entry originates in a study of T cells in narcolepsy. V was clipped by 2 bases and J by 0 bases, with 11 bases between them. The CDR3 covers 15 residues. Germline CDR1 is SGHKS and CDR2 is YYEKEE (reference sequence). Data came from immunoSEQ multiplex PCR; TCRdb stores just in-frame clones and leaves some out. Here the sample spans over 25,000 clones, 79% being singletons. This chain links TRBV5-5 with TRBJ1-2; D ambiguous. The TCR originated in a human donor in good health. The sample comprised memory (CD45RA-) CD4+ T cells from blood. The CDR3 DNA is TGTGCCAGCAGCTTTTACGGGATACCTAACTATGGCTACACCTTC. It encodes CASSFYGIPNYGYTF.